The 22 T cell receptor beta chains listed next were all sequenced from one sample in a study of shared clonotypes between healthy human individuals. Only in-frame clones appear in the TCRdb table, and some are missing; sequencing was by immunoSEQ multiplex PCR. The profile shows some 2,100,000 clones, around 93% of them singletons. Naive CD8 cells, CD45RO-negative and positively selected for CCR7, excluded terminally differentiated effector memory CD45RA+ cells. The sample consisted of naive CD8+ T cells from PBMCs. These receptors were obtained from a man younger than 35 in good health. Some clones in this sample may be carry-over from other donors' samples.

This clone has a single count. The chain employs TRBV9 and TRBJ2-3; 10 nucleotides agree with TRBD2. V shed 2 bases and J 6 bases; nucleotides not matched to a gene: 6. Per germline, CDR1 SGDLS and CDR2 YYNGEE. This CDR3 has 15 residues. As DNA, the CDR3 is TGTGCCAGCAGCGTCTCAGCGGGAGGGCGTGATACGCAGTATTTT. Protein product: CASSVSAGGRDTQYF.

The chain joins TRBV28 to TRBJ1-1; D perhaps matches TRBD1 (5 bases). V was shortened by 8 bases and J by 5 bases, with 21 bases between the two germline ends. Germline V CDR1 and CDR2: MDHEN, SYDVKM. The CDR3 consists of 15 residues. In DNA form, the CDR3 reads TGTGCCAGCCTGACTGGGGGGAAGGGAAGAACTGAAGCTTTCTTT. Translation gives CASLTGGKGRTEAFF.

The rearrangement links TRBV5-1 to TRBJ2-3; D gene uncertain. V was pared by 0 bases and J by 0 bases, with 11 bases between. Germline assignment: CDR1 SGHRS and CDR2 YFSETQ. The CDR3 runs 16 residues. The CDR3, as DNA: TGCGCCAGCAGCTTGGTTGTGGTTACTAGCACAGATACGCAGTATTTT. Translating it yields CASSLVVVTSTDTQYF.

The chain carries TRBV11-2 and TRBJ2-1, with TRBD2 matching over 7 bases. CDR1 and CDR2 (germline): SGHAT, FQNNGV. The CDR3 sequence is 16 residues long. V lost 1 base, J lost 3 bases, and 6 bases stayed unmatched. This chain's CDR3 is CASSLVASGNYNEQFF. The DNA for the CDR3 is TGTGCCAGCAGCTTAGTTGCTAGCGGTAACTACAATGAGCAGTTCTTC. Based on the CDR3 plus reference TRBV11-2 and TRBJ2-1, the full variable domain is EAGVAQSPRYKIIEKRQSVAFWCNPISGHATLYWYQQILGQGPKLLIQFQNNGVVDDSQLPKDRFSAERLKGVDSTLKIQPAKLEDSAVYLCASSLVASGNYNEQFFGPGTRLTVL.

V and J are TRBV7-6 and TRBJ1-5; D is uncertain. Germline loops: CDR1 SGHVS, CDR2 FNYEAQ. The CDR3 loop spans 13 amino acids. The V end lost 2 bases, the J end lost 7 bases, and 9 bases lay between the germline ends. CDR3 sequence: CASSLSRSQPQHF. The CDR3 coding sequence is TGTGCCAGCAGCTTAAGCCGGTCGCAGCCCCAGCATTTT.

The J gene is TRBJ1-2, the V gene TRBV27; the D gene is possibly TRBD1 (6 bases). The CDR3 has 17 residues. V lost 2 bases, J lost 0 bases, and 16 bases lay in between. The V gene's germline CDR1 is MNHEY and CDR2 SMNVEV (reference sequence). The CDR3 spells CASSLGPGARSNYGYTF. The CDR3 DNA reads TGTGCCAGCAGTTTAGGGCCAGGGGCCCGGTCTAACTATGGCTACACCTTC.

This rearrangement joins TRBV19 to TRBJ1-1; 7 nucleotides align to TRBD1. The ends lost 4 bases at V and 3 bases at J; junction bases unmatched: 8. Germline CDR1 and CDR2: LNHDA and SQIVND (reference sequence). The CDR3 is made up of 15 amino acids. CDR3 amino acids: CASSTLQGVDTEAFF. CDR3 DNA: TGTGCCAGTAGTACCCTTCAGGGGGTTGACACTGAAGCTTTCTTT. Based on the CDR3 plus reference TRBV19 and TRBJ1-1, the full variable domain is DGGITQSPKYLFRKEGQNVTLSCEQNLNHDAMYWYRQDPGQGLRLIYYSQIVNDFQKGDIAEGYSVSREKKESFPLTVTSAQKNPTAFYLCASSTLQGVDTEAFFGQGTRLTVV.

This rearrangement joins TRBV7-9 to TRBJ2-2; TRBD2 matches at 13 bases. Looked up from germline, CDR1 is SEHNR and CDR2 is FQNEAQ (reference sequence). V was clipped by 4 bases and J by 0 bases; unmatched bases: 5. CDR3 length equals 18 residues. As DNA, the CDR3 is TGTGCCAGCAGCTCGCCGACTAGCGGGAGGTCGAACACCGGGGAGCTGTTTTTT. Protein: CASSSPTSGRSNTGELFF.

This rearrangement joins TRBV27 to TRBJ2-2, with D perhaps given as TRBD1 or TRBD2 (5 bases each). The CDR3 spans 15 residues. Germline lookup yields CDR1 MNHEY and CDR2 SMNVEV (reference sequence). V shed 6 bases and J shed 5 bases, with 16 bases lying between them. CDR3 loop: CASRASGTLTGELFF. In DNA form, the CDR3 reads TGTGCCAGCAGGGCTTCCGGGACGCTAACCGGGGAGCTGTTTTTT.

V gene TRBV7-9 combines with J gene TRBJ1-5, with 8 bases matching TRBD1. The V gene end was trimmed by 5 bases and the J gene end by 1 base; junction bases not matched to a gene: 4. The CDR3 totals 15 residues. In germline, CDR1 is SEHNR, CDR2 FQNEAQ (reference sequence). CDR3 sequence: CASSVDRASNQPQHF. Written as DNA, the CDR3 is TGTGCCAGCAGCGTGGACAGGGCGAGCAATCAGCCCCAGCATTTT.

This chain uses TRBV27 with TRBJ1-4, with 9 bases aligning to TRBD1. V trimming: 2 bases; J trimming: 12 bases; junction bases outside the gene matches: 4. Germline assignment: CDR1 MNHEY and CDR2 SMNVEV (reference sequence). The CDR3 has 13 residues. The CDR3 reads CASSLLDRGELFF. The CDR3 DNA sequence: TGTGCCAGCAGTTTACTGGACAGGGGAGAACTGTTTTTT.

The chain uses TRBV7-9 and TRBJ2-1, with TRBD2 as a possible D gene (6 bases). The CDR3 extends over 16 amino acids. Germline-derived CDR1 and CDR2 are SEHNR and FQNEAQ (reference sequence). Trimming took 4 bases from V and 3 from J, leaving 16 bases between them. DNA for the CDR3: TGTGCCAGCAGCTCACGATGGGGGGTTAACTACAATGAGCAGTTCTTC. Translating gives CASSSRWGVNYNEQFF.

Regarding this clone: This sample includes further DNA sequences coding for the same CDR3. This rearrangement joins TRBV27 to TRBJ2-1; unclear D gene. Germline V gene data show CDR1 as MNHEY and CDR2 as SMNVEV (reference sequence). This CDR3 comprises 17 residues. Trimming shortened V by 0 bases and J by 0 bases, and 12 bases separated the two germline ends. CDR3 DNA: TGTGCCAGCAGTTTATCGACGGGCTTCAGCTCCTACAATGAGCAGTTCTTC. Translating gives CASSLSTGFSSYNEQFF.

The genes are TRBV7-9 and TRBJ2-3; 7 bases agree with TRBD2. V lost 5 bases, J lost 4 bases, and 9 bases stayed unmatched. This CDR3 spans 15 amino acids. Germline CDR1 reads SEHNR; CDR2 reads FQNEAQ (reference sequence). CDR3 in DNA: TGTGCCAGCAGCCTAACCCGGGAGGCGGCAGATACGCAGTATTTT. Translating it yields CASSLTREAADTQYF.

The CDR3 nucleotides read TGTGCCAGCGGGGCGGACAATGAGCAGTTCTTC. Amino acid sequence: CASGADNEQFF. The V and J genes are TRBV9 and TRBJ2-1, with a weak D call TRBD1 (5 bases). The CDR3 runs to 11 residues. CDR1 and CDR2 from the germline V gene are SGDLS and YYNGEE. The ends were cut back, 7 bases at V and 5 bases at J, with 7 bases in the middle.

The chain combines TRBV5-6 with TRBJ2-5; a possible D gene is TRBD1 (5 bases). This CDR3 contains 15 residues. Germline V gives CDR1 SGHDT, CDR2 YYEEEE. With 2 bases removed from V and 0 bases from J, the gap between germline ends came to 11 bases. CDR3 protein: CASSFSGKYQETQYF. The DNA for the CDR3 is TGTGCCAGCAGCTTTTCAGGGAAATACCAAGAGACCCAGTACTTC. The full variable domain, its missing parts supplied by reference TRBV5-6 and TRBJ2-5, is DAGVTQSPTHLIKTRGQQVTLRCSPKSGHDTVSWYQQALGQGPQFIFQYYEEEERQRGNFPDRFSGHQFPNYSSELNVNALLLGDSALYLCASSFSGKYQETQYFGPGTRLLVL.

The chain has TRBV7-8 and TRBJ2-2; D gene unclear. This CDR3 spans 15 amino acids. The V gene lost 3 bases and the J gene lost 5 bases, with 13 bases spanning the gap. Per the germline V gene, CDR1 is SGHVS and CDR2 is FQNEAQ. This CDR3 is CASSFGSGHTGELFF. The CDR3 region has the DNA TGTGCCAGCAGCTTTGGCTCGGGCCATACCGGGGAGCTGTTTTTT.

The chain carries TRBV9 and TRBJ1-1; D ambiguous. Germline V gene sequence: CDR1 SGDLS, CDR2 YYNGEE. Trimming took 4 bases from V and 7 from J, leaving 11 bases between them. The CDR3 is 12 residues long. The CDR3 is CASSNRQDEAFF. The CDR3 coding sequence is TGTGCCAGCAGCAACCGGCAGGATGAAGCTTTCTTT.

The chain uses TRBV5-1 and TRBJ2-2, with 8 nucleotides matching TRBD2. V was clipped by 4 bases and J by 3 bases; unmatched bases: 5. The CDR3 contains 15 residues. Looked up from germline, CDR1 is SGHRS and CDR2 is YFSETQ. CDR3 sequence: CASSGAGDDTGELFF. In DNA form, the CDR3 reads TGCGCCAGCAGCGGAGCGGGAGATGACACCGGGGAGCTGTTTTTT.

A single count supports this clone. The chain couples TRBV13 to TRBJ2-7; D not certain. From germline, CDR1 is PRHDT and CDR2 FYEKMQ (reference sequence). V was cut by 4 bases and J by 5 bases, with 15 bases left in between. The CDR3 spans 14 residues. The CDR3 sequence: CASSSIGLGDEQYF. The CDR3, as DNA: TGTGCCAGCAGCTCTATCGGGCTGGGCGACGAGCAGTACTTC.

This clone was seen once. CDR3 amino acids: CSVVLAPTGKAFHDEQFF. In DNA form, the CDR3 reads TGCAGCGTTGTTCTCGCCCCGACAGGGAAGGCCTTTCATGATGAGCAGTTCTTC. V is TRBV29-1 and J is TRBJ2-1; 7 positions agree with TRBD1. CDR1 SQVTM and CDR2 ANQGSEA come from the germline V gene. V dropped 4 bases and J dropped 8; count of bases not matched to a gene: 23. This CDR3 spans 18 amino acids.

The CDR3 is CASSQDQGVYNSPLHF. CDR3 sequence (DNA): TGTGCCAGCAGCCAAGATCAAGGGGTCTATAATTCACCCCTCCACTTT. The chain combines TRBV4-2 with TRBJ1-6, with D possibly being TRBD1 (5 bases). The CDR3 totals 16 residues. V was shortened by 0 bases and J by 3 bases, with 9 bases between the two germline ends. Germline assignment: CDR1 LGHNA and CDR2 YNFKEQ.